Below are 32 T cell receptor beta chains sequenced from a single sample in a study of blood T cell repertoires in COVID-19. Only in-frame clones appear in the TCRdb table, and some are missing; sequencing was by immunoSEQ multiplex PCR. The sample consists of 70,000 to 95,000 clones, around 85% of them appearing once. The sample taken for sequencing was peripheral blood. The receptors here all came from a woman in her sixties or seventies with active or convalescent COVID-19.

This clone has just a few counts. The chain links TRBV5-4 to TRBJ2-2, with TRBD1 as a possible D gene (6 bases). This CDR3 contains 15 residues. From germline, CDR1 is SGHNT and CDR2 YYREEE (reference sequence). The germline V and J ends were trimmed by 10 bases and 1 base, with 17 bases remaining between them. The DNA for the CDR3 is TGTGCCCTCAACTTGATGGGACAGAACACCGGGGAGCTGTTTTTT. Residues: CALNLMGQNTGELFF.

This clone is classed as medium-sized. The gene calls are TRBV7-2 and TRBJ2-3; the D gene is possibly TRBD1 (5 bases). CDR1 is SGHTA, CDR2 FQGNSA, per germline. Deletions cut 5 bases from V and 4 bases from J, with 22 bases between. The CDR3 is 17 residues long. The CDR3 loop reads CASSPPPGFFNADTQYF. The CDR3, as DNA: TGTGCCAGCAGCCCTCCCCCAGGGTTTTTCAATGCAGATACGCAGTATTTT.

J is TRBJ1-1 and V is TRBV18, with TRBD1 identical over 10 bases. The CDR3 spans 18 residues. The germline V gene has CDR1 KGHSH and CDR2 LQKENI. V lost 3 bases and J lost 0; bases outside the gene matches: 10. The CDR3 spells CASSPVRPGQGLNTEAFF. The CDR3 coding sequence is TGTGCCAGCTCACCCGTTCGACCGGGACAGGGGCTGAACACTGAAGCTTTCTTT.

This chain uses TRBV2 with TRBJ2-5; 11 positions match TRBD2. Germline CDR1 and CDR2: SNHLY and FYNNEI. This CDR3 is built from 13 residues. J was trimmed by 5 bases and V by 8 bases; bases with no gene match: 4. The CDR3 DNA is TGTGCCAGCGGTAGCGGGGGGGCCGAGACCCAGTACTTC. Its protein is CASGSGGAETQYF.

This sequence joins TRBV7-2 and TRBJ2-7, with D maybe TRBD2 (6 bases). Germline-derived CDR1 and CDR2 are SGHTA and FQGNSA. The CDR3 extends over 14 amino acids. V lost 3 bases to trimming and J lost 0 bases, with 9 bases between them. CDR3 loop: CASSLAGSSYEQYF. In nucleotides, the CDR3 is TGTGCCAGCAGCTTGGCGGGGAGCTCCTACGAGCAGTACTTC.

The chain uses TRBV5-5 and TRBJ2-3; tentatively, D is TRBD1 (5 bases). Trimming removed 2 bases at V and 0 bases at J, with 10 bases between. CDR1 and CDR2 from the germline V gene are SGHKS and YYEKEE (reference sequence). The CDR3 sequence is 15 residues long. The CDR3 loop is CASSLLGQSTDTQYF. The CDR3 bases are TGTGCCAGCAGCTTATTAGGACAAAGCACAGATACGCAGTATTTT.

This clone was counted once. This chain joins TRBV15 and TRBJ2-1; possible D gene TRBD2, 6 bases. This CDR3 comprises 15 residues. Trimming shortened V by 0 bases and J by 2 bases, and 8 bases separated the two germline ends. Germline-derived CDR1 and CDR2 are LNHNV and YYDKDF (reference sequence). The CDR3: CATSRDSGAYNEQFF. Written as DNA, the CDR3 is TGTGCCACCAGCAGAGATTCGGGAGCCTACAATGAGCAGTTCTTC.

This clone occurred a few times. V is TRBV24-1 and J is TRBJ1-2, with 9 bases identical to TRBD1. The CDR3 totals 15 residues. V shed 3 bases and J 5 bases; nucleotides not matched to a gene: 6. The germline gives CDR1 KGHDR, CDR2 SFDVKD. This CDR3 reads CATSDPGQGGYGYTF. CDR3 DNA sequence: TGTGCCACCAGTGATCCGGGACAGGGAGGGTATGGCTACACCTTC.

This rearrangement joins TRBV28 to TRBJ2-5, with D possibly being TRBD1 (6 bases). This CDR3 has 13 amino acids. Germline V gene lookup returns CDR1 MDHEN and CDR2 SYDVKM. Trimming shortened V by 5 bases and J by 4 bases, and 11 bases separated the two germline ends. The CDR3 spells CASSHRVGETQYF. CDR3 bases: TGTGCCAGCAGTCACAGGGTCGGAGAGACCCAGTACTTC.

This chain joins TRBV4-1 and TRBJ2-4, with 10 bases fitting TRBD1. Germline V CDR1 and CDR2: MGHRA, YSYEKL. Trimming cost V 4 bases and J 6 bases; bases outside gene matches: 3. This CDR3 spans 14 amino acids. CDR3: CASSRGQGLNIQYF. The CDR3, as DNA: TGCGCCAGCAGCCGGGGACAGGGGCTAAACATTCAGTACTTC.

The chain employs TRBV7-9 and TRBJ2-1; TRBD2 aligns across 11 bases. V lost 2 bases to trimming and J lost 1 base; unmatched junction nucleotides: 1. This CDR3 has 16 amino acids. CDR1 SEHNR and CDR2 FQNEAQ come from the germline V gene (reference sequence). CDR3 amino acids: CASSLLAGGSYNEQFF. CDR3 sequence (DNA): TGTGCCAGCAGCTTACTAGCGGGGGGTTCCTACAATGAGCAGTTCTTC.

The chain is built from TRBV7-9 and TRBJ1-1, with a weak D call TRBD1 (5 bases). CDR1 and CDR2 (germline): SEHNR, FQNEAQ (reference sequence). V gave up 6 bases and J gave up 2 bases, with 13 bases separating them. This CDR3 is 14 amino acids long. In nucleotides, the CDR3 is TGTGCCAGCAGGGAGGGACCTCAAAACACTGAAGCTTTCTTT. Its protein product is CASREGPQNTEAFF.

The chain carries TRBV2 and TRBJ2-5; TRBD2 agrees at 8 bases. The CDR3 is 14 residues long. J was trimmed by 5 bases and V by 5 bases; bases with no gene match: 7. CDR1 and CDR2 (germline): SNHLY, FYNNEI. CDR3 sequence reads: CASSRRGAGETQYF. CDR3 sequence (DNA): TGTGCCAGCAGTCGGCGGGGGGCCGGGGAGACCCAGTACTTC.

The rearrangement uses TRBV4-2 and TRBJ2-7, with 13 bases aligning to TRBD2. Germline V gene data show CDR1 as LGHNA and CDR2 as YNFKEQ. V lost 3 bases, J lost 4 bases, and 0 bases stayed unmatched. This CDR3 comprises 14 residues. CDR3 sequence reads: CASSQGLAGYEQYF. In nucleotides, the CDR3 is TGTGCCAGCAGCCAGGGACTAGCGGGGTACGAGCAGTACTTC.

This clone has just one count. This sequence joins TRBV28 and TRBJ1-5; D possibly corresponds to TRBD1 (5 bases). Germline V gene lookup returns CDR1 MDHEN and CDR2 SYDVKM. Trimming left V 8 bases short and J 4 bases short, with 21 bases between. CDR3 length equals 16 residues. The DNA of the CDR3 is TGTGCCAGCCTCCCCCCCGGGCGCGGGGGGAATCAGCCCCAGCATTTT. Protein sequence: CASLPPGRGGNQPQHF.

V usage is TRBV5-1 and J usage is TRBJ2-6, with 7 positions matching TRBD2. Germline CDR1 reads SGHRS; CDR2 reads YFSETQ. The CDR3 loop spans 17 amino acids. The J segment lost 1 base and the V segment lost 3 bases, leaving 7 bases of the junction unmatched. The CDR3 is CASSSYRAGSGANVLTF. For the CDR3, the DNA is TGCGCCAGCAGCTCCTACCGAGCGGGGTCTGGGGCCAACGTCCTGACTTTC.

The chain employs TRBV7-2 and TRBJ2-3, with D unclear. Germline CDR1 is SGHTA and CDR2 is FQGNSA. The CDR3 is made up of 15 amino acids. V dropped 5 bases and J dropped 2 bases, with 14 bases sitting between them. CDR3 DNA: TGTGCCAGCAGCGCGAGTAGCTACTTCACAGATACGCAGTATTTT. It yields the protein CASSASSYFTDTQYF.

The rearrangement uses TRBV5-1 and TRBJ1-2; D possibly corresponds to TRBD1 (5 bases). Germline CDR1 reads SGHRS; CDR2 reads YFSETQ. This CDR3 comprises 14 residues. V dropped 1 base and J dropped 4 bases, with 11 bases sitting between them. CDR3 region: CASSLSAGSYGYTF. The DNA of the CDR3 is TGCGCCAGCAGCTTGTCGGCAGGGTCCTATGGCTACACCTTC.

CDR3 in amino acids: CASSPNAVTGNEKLFF. The CDR3, as DNA: TGTGCCAGCAGCCCGAATGCCGTTACCGGTAATGAAAAACTGTTTTTT. This rearrangement joins TRBV4-2 to TRBJ1-4; D ambiguous. Trimming removed 4 bases at V and 4 bases at J, with 16 bases between. Germline lookup yields CDR1 LGHNA and CDR2 YNFKEQ. This CDR3 contains 16 residues.

This chain uses TRBV5-4 with TRBJ1-2; D possibly corresponds to TRBD1 (6 bases). The CDR3 contains 14 residues. CDR1 and CDR2 (germline): SGHNT, YYREEE (reference sequence). Trimming shortened V by 4 bases and J by 2 bases, and 12 bases separated the two germline ends. CDR3 loop: CASSIGQINYGYTF. CDR3 coding DNA: TGTGCCAGCAGCATCGGACAGATCAACTATGGCTACACCTTC.

The chain employs TRBV19 and TRBJ1-2, with 8 bases identical to TRBD1. J gave up 4 bases and V 5 bases, and 9 bases lay outside the gene matches. There are 15 residues in the CDR3. Germline loops: CDR1 LNHDA, CDR2 SQIVND (reference sequence). The CDR3 DNA is TGTGCCAGTAGTGCCCGGACAGGGACCGGCTATGGCTACACCTTC. Encoded protein: CASSARTGTGYGYTF.

The rearrangement uses TRBV2 and TRBJ2-3; no reliable D call. Germline V gene lookup returns CDR1 SNHLY and CDR2 FYNNEI. Trimming took 2 bases from V and 6 from J, leaving 12 bases between them. The CDR3 contains 14 residues. Here the CDR3 reads CASSESDQWDTQYF. As DNA, the CDR3 is TGTGCCAGCAGTGAAAGCGACCAATGGGATACGCAGTATTTT.

V is TRBV27 and J is TRBJ1-1, with D possibly being TRBD1 (5 bases). V was shortened by 0 bases and J by 6 bases, with 11 bases between the two germline ends. The germline V gene has CDR1 MNHEY and CDR2 SMNVEV (reference sequence). CDR3 length: 14 residues. CDR3 DNA sequence: TGTGCCAGCAGTTTATCGAAAATCAGGGCTGAAGCTTTCTTT. Encoded protein: CASSLSKIRAEAFF.

The V gene is TRBV4-2, the J gene TRBJ2-5, with 13 bases identical to TRBD2. Trimming at V came to 3 bases and at J to 5 bases, leaving 6 bases not matched to a gene. This CDR3 region has 16 residues. Looked up from germline, CDR1 is LGHNA and CDR2 is YNFKEQ. The DNA for the CDR3 is TGTGCCAGCAGCCAGGAACTAGCGGGGGGGCGCGAGACCCAGTACTTC. Translated, it gives CASSQELAGGRETQYF.

This clone has more than one count but fewer than ten. The chain uses TRBV6-5 and TRBJ1-1; D call uncertain. Germline loops: CDR1 MNHEY, CDR2 SVGAGI. V lost 6 bases and J 0 bases, leaving 11 bases between the germline ends. The CDR3 extends over 14 amino acids. DNA for the CDR3: TGTGCCAGCAGCCACCATGGCATGAACACTGAAGCTTTCTTT. Translating gives CASSHHGMNTEAFF.

The CDR3 spells CSALYNEKLFF. CDR3 DNA: TGCAGTGCCCTATATAATGAAAAACTGTTTTTT. The rearrangement joins TRBV20-1 to TRBJ1-4; unclear D gene. CDR1 is DFQATT and CDR2 is SNEGSKA in the germline V gene (reference sequence). Trimming took 6 bases from V and 4 from J, leaving 6 bases between them. CDR3 length: 11 residues.

The V gene is TRBV5-8, the J gene TRBJ1-2, with TRBD1 as a possible D gene (5 bases). Trimming shortened V by 4 bases and J by 7 bases, and 14 bases separated the two germline ends. Germline V gene data show CDR1 as SGHTS and CDR2 as YDEGEE. The CDR3 spans 13 residues. The CDR3 loop is CASSPDRTGGYTF. CDR3 sequence (DNA): TGTGCCAGCAGCCCAGACAGAACGGGTGGCTACACCTTC.

The rearrangement uses TRBV12-3 or TRBV12-4 and TRBJ1-6, with D perhaps matching TRBD1 (5 bases). The CDR3 totals 13 residues. Trimming left V 8 bases short and J 7 bases short, with 12 bases between. The CDR3 bases are TGTGCCAGCGGAACCGGGGGGAATTCACCCCTCCACTTT. Translating it yields CASGTGGNSPLHF.

The V call is TRBV5-8, the J call TRBJ2-5, with a weak D call TRBD2 (5 bases). There are 12 residues in the CDR3. V gave up 2 bases and J gave up 12 bases, with 14 bases separating them. Germline CDR1 reads SGHTS; CDR2 reads YDEGEE. For the CDR3, the DNA is TGTGCCAGCAGCTTCCTTCGGGTGCGGGAGTACTTC. Translated, it gives CASSFLRVREYF.

J is TRBJ1-6 and V is TRBV3-1 (or the pseudogene TRBV3-2); 8 positions match TRBD1. This CDR3 contains 15 residues. Germline trimming cut 4 bases from V and 9 bases from J; bases unmatched to any gene: 8. CDR1 LGHDT and CDR2 YNNKEL come from the germline V gene (reference sequence). The CDR3 nucleotides are TGTGCCAGCAGCCCTCTGGACAGGGATGCTTCACCCCTCCACTTT. The encoded protein is CASSPLDRDASPLHF.

This clone came up once. The chain joins TRBV20-1 to TRBJ2-3; D call uncertain. The CDR3 has 13 residues. Germline V lookup: CDR1 DFQATT, CDR2 SNEGSKA (reference sequence). Trimming left V 3 bases short and J 1 base short, with 8 bases between. DNA for the CDR3: TGCAGTGCTAGTCTTCCAGGCACAGATACGCAGTATTTT. It specifies CSASLPGTDTQYF.

The V gene is TRBV6-2 or TRBV6-3, the J gene TRBJ2-6; 7 bases match TRBD2. This CDR3 contains 18 residues. Looked up from germline, CDR1 is MNHEY and CDR2 is SVGEGT. V was pared by 2 bases and J by 4 bases, with 11 bases of the junction left unmatched. The CDR3 DNA is TGTGCCAGCAGTTACCCCAGGACGGGGGGTCCCGGGGCCAACGTCCTGACTTTC. Residues: CASSYPRTGGPGANVLTF.